These 7 T cell receptor beta chains originate from one sample sequenced in a study of cytotoxic CD8 clonotypes in ibrutinib-treated CLL. The assay was immunoSEQ multiplex PCR, and TCRdb's table has in-frame clones only and misses some. In the table there are about 140,000 clones, about 72% of which are singletons. Sample: PBMCs, taken after 12 months of ibrutinib treatment. These receptors all come from a human donor with chronic lymphocytic leukemia.

In the case of this clone: One junction end disagrees with the germline gene, perhaps due to a read error. V is TRBV5-1 and J is TRBJ1-1; D not resolved. The CDR3 extends over 13 amino acids. Germline-derived CDR1 and CDR2 are SGHRS and YFSETQ. The CDR3 here is CASRLEPNTEAFF. The CDR3 coding sequence is TGCGCCAGCAGATTGGAACCGAACACTGAAGCTTTCTTT.

CDR3 sequence: CAWSVPVLDTF. In DNA, the CDR3 is TGTGCCTGGAGTGTACCGGTCCTGGACACCTTC. This sequence joins TRBV30 and TRBJ1-2; no clear D. The CDR3 sequence is 11 residues long. CDR1 is GTSNPN, CDR2 SVGIG, per germline (reference sequence). The V gene lost 0 bases and the J gene lost 12 bases, with 11 bases spanning the gap.

J is TRBJ2-1 and V is TRBV21-1; the table's D gene call, TRBD1, was not cross checked with the DNA. TRBV21-1 is described as a pseudogene. The CDR3 covers 13 residues. CDR3 protein: CASTKGQYNEQFF. DNA for the CDR3: TGTGCCAGCACCAAAGGACAGTACAATGAGCAGTTCTTC.

Many counts were recorded for this clone. V and J are TRBV7-2 and TRBJ1-2; TRBD1 might be the D (6 bases). Per germline, CDR1 SGHTA and CDR2 FQGNSA. The CDR3 is made up of 13 amino acids. V was shortened by 0 bases and J by 8 bases, with 10 bases between the two germline ends. Here the CDR3 DNA reads TGTGCCAGCAGCTTAGCGCCACAGGGCGGCTACACCTTC. Its protein is CASSLAPQGGYTF.

The V and J genes are TRBV5-1 and TRBJ1-3; D uncertain. The germline V and J ends were trimmed by 0 bases and 0 bases, with 7 bases remaining between them. The V gene's germline CDR1 is SGHRS and CDR2 YFSETQ. This CDR3 is built from 15 residues. DNA for the CDR3: TGCGCCAGCAGCTTGGTGCCAGCCTCTGGAAACACCATATATTTT. Protein product: CASSLVPASGNTIYF.

This chain uses TRBV7-2 with TRBJ1-4, with 7 nucleotides matching TRBD1. J gave up 4 bases and V 3 bases, and 5 bases lay outside the gene matches. There are 15 residues in the CDR3. CDR1 and CDR2 (germline): SGHTA, FQGNSA. CDR3 sequence reads: CASSLGDRDNEKLFF. The DNA for the CDR3 is TGTGCCAGCAGCTTGGGGGACAGAGATAATGAAAAACTGTTTTTT. Full variable domain (rest looked up from reference TRBV7-2 and TRBJ1-4): GAGVSQSPSNKVTEKGKDVELRCDPISGHTALYWYRQSLGQGLEFLIYFQGNSAPDKSGLPSDRFSAERTGGSVSTLTIQRTQQEDSAVYLCASSLGDRDNEKLFFGSGTQLSVL.

In DNA, the CDR3 is TGTGCCAGTAGTATAAGTCACCGGTGTGGCTACACCTTC. As protein: CASSISHRCGYTF. The rearrangement joins TRBV19 to TRBJ1-2; no definite D call. CDR3 size: 13 residues. Germline CDR1 and CDR2: LNHDA and SQIVND (reference sequence). V gave up 2 bases and J gave up 7 bases, with 11 bases separating them.